This T cell receptor beta chain was recovered during a study of memory CD4+ T cells and cytomegalovirus serostatus. The wider study: Healthy Belgian adult donors included fewer than 10 CMV-positive and 24 CMV-negative people.

Broader study findings: CD4+ memory repertoires contained about 40% of the roughly 160 reported CMV TCRbeta sequences.

The sort gate was single viable CD3+CD4+CD8-CD45RO+ cells for memory CD4+ T cells. Serostatus was set by detecting CMV pp150, pp28, p38, p52 IgG. Original processing notes: Out-of-frame sequences were removed, leaving 2 million to 2.5 million distinct TCRbeta sequences. Assay used: immunoSEQ multiplex PCR; TCRdb lists only in-frame clones, some missing. V and J calls and clone size follow that table, whereas D and trimming were derived from the DNA. The sample lists some 87,000 clones, about 80% occurring once. This clone appeared a few times. Its antigen is not known. The same CDR3 is also encoded by other DNA sequences in this sample. CDR3 length equals 14 residues. The J segment lost 2 bases and the V segment lost 5 bases, leaving 1 base of the junction unmatched. CDR1 SGHTA and CDR2 FQGTGA come from the germline V gene.

Material for sequencing was memory CD4+ T cells from blood. The chain is built from TRBV7-3 and TRBJ2-2; 8 nucleotides match TRBD2. The sequence came from an adult in good health and CMV-seropositive. The chain's CDR3 is CASSAGGNTGELFF. In DNA, the CDR3 is TGTGCCAGCAGCGCGGGAGGCAACACCGGGGAGCTGTTTTTT.